This TCR beta chain was sequenced for a study of regulatory T cells in long-lasting Graves disease. Library construction for TCR beta used iRepertoire HTBI primers and Arm-PCR of CDR3 regions. TCRdb re-analysed the multiplex PCR reads in MiXCR, keeping a single row per CDR3 protein. The sample shows more than 300,000 distinct CDR3 sequences, about 11% of them seen only once. This clonotype occurred many times. Time point specified: newly diagnosed GD, antithyroid drugs for less than 3 months. Extracted RNA from PBMCs served as the source of the TCR library. These records were also assigned to another study, of T cells in Graves' hyperthyroidism and ophthalmopathy.

The TCR originated in a young woman with Graves disease. The material was peripheral blood mononuclear cells (PBMCs), obtained at new diagnosis, from a patient treated with antithyroid drugs.

The DNA of the CDR3 is TGTGCCAGCAGTTTGCACCCGGGACAAAACTATGGCTACACCTTC. It encodes CASSLHPGQNYGYTF. The chain has TRBV5-8 and TRBJ1-2; a weak D match, TRBD1 (6 bases). This CDR3 has 15 residues. The V gene's germline CDR1 is SGHTS and CDR2 YDEGEE. The germline V and J ends were trimmed by 5 bases and 2 bases, with 16 bases remaining between them.